The 21 T cell receptor beta chains in this list originate from one sample, sequenced in a study of cytomegalovirus exposure and HLA in healthy donors. Use of 60 Vbeta and 13 Jbeta primers characterized the PCR. Repertoires were generated with immunoSEQ multiplex PCR, while TCRdb's copy carries only in-frame clones and drops some. The sample holds approximately 50,000 clones. Sequencing input: PBMCs. The receptors derive from a man younger than 35 in good health and CMV-seropositive.

This rearrangement joins TRBV5-1 to TRBJ2-5, with D possibly TRBD2 on 6 matching bases. Germline CDR1 reads SGHRS; CDR2 reads YFSETQ. V was trimmed by 0 bases and J by 4 bases, leaving 10 bases between them. This CDR3 comprises 14 residues. The CDR3 coding sequence is TGCGCCAGCAGCTTGGGGGACTCCGGAGAGACCCAGTACTTC. It translates to CASSLGDSGETQYF.

Note on this clone: One end of the junction fails to match germline, which may point to a read error. The gene calls are TRBV7-7 and TRBJ2-2, with 10 nucleotides matching TRBD2. This CDR3 contains 17 residues. CDR1 is SSHAT and CDR2 is FNYEAQ in the germline V gene (reference sequence). The CDR3 is CASSLQRAGGGTGELFF. The DNA of the CDR3 is TGTGCTAGCAGCTTACAACGAGCGGGAGGGGGCACCGGGGAGCTGTTTTTT.

V is TRBV19 and J is TRBJ2-1; perhaps TRBD2 as D (5 bases). Deletions cut 5 bases from V and 3 bases from J, with 8 bases between. Germline V CDR1 and CDR2: LNHDA, SQIVND (reference sequence). The CDR3 spans 13 residues. The CDR3 region is CASSPTIYNEQFF. The DNA for the CDR3 is TGTGCCAGTAGTCCGACTATCTACAATGAGCAGTTCTTC.

V is TRBV30 and J is TRBJ1-6; 9 nucleotides match TRBD1. The CDR3 runs to 15 residues. Germline values: CDR1 GTSNPN, CDR2 SVGIG (reference sequence). Losses at the gene ends were 2 bases for V and 7 bases for J; bases not matched to a gene: 6. The CDR3: CAWSPPGTGNSPLHF. CDR3 bases: TGTGCCTGGAGTCCACCCGGGACAGGGAATTCACCCCTCCACTTT.

The V and J genes are TRBV5-1 and TRBJ2-3; 9 bases agree with TRBD1. Germline trimming cut 4 bases from V and 0 bases from J; bases unmatched to any gene: 3. Germline-derived CDR1 and CDR2 are SGHRS and YFSETQ. There are 15 residues in the CDR3. The DNA for the CDR3 is TGCGCCAGCAGCCCAGGGACAGGGAGCACAGATACGCAGTATTTT. Its protein product is CASSPGTGSTDTQYF. The full variable domain, rest sourced from reference TRBV5-1 and TRBJ2-3, is KAGVTQTPRYLIKTRGQQVTLSCSPISGHRSVSWYQQTPGQGLQFLFEYFSETQRNKGNFPGRFSGRQFSNSRSEMNVSTLELGDSALYLCASSPGTGSTDTQYFGPGTRLTVL.

The chain carries TRBV7-8 and TRBJ1-2; a weak D match, TRBD1 (5 bases). CDR1 is SGHVS and CDR2 is FQNEAQ in the germline V gene. V lost 4 bases to trimming and J lost 2 bases, with 35 bases between them. CDR3 length: 22 amino acids. The CDR3 sequence is CASSSFTRQLVPRQSLNYGYTF. The CDR3 nucleotides read TGTGCCAGCAGCTCCTTCACGCGACAGCTAGTCCCCCGTCAATCATTAAACTATGGCTACACCTTC.

This chain links TRBV5-6 with TRBJ1-1, with TRBD1 matching 7 bases. CDR3 length equals 14 residues. Germline V gene lookup returns CDR1 SGHDT and CDR2 YYEEEE. The V gene end was trimmed by 3 bases and the J gene end by 4 bases; junction bases not matched to a gene: 6. The CDR3 loop is CASSYGTAGTEAFF. The CDR3 coding sequence is TGTGCCAGCAGCTACGGGACAGCGGGCACTGAAGCTTTCTTT.

This chain joins TRBV5-1 and TRBJ1-1; D perhaps matches TRBD1 (5 bases). Trimming left V 0 bases short and J 3 bases short, with 12 bases between. CDR1 SGHRS and CDR2 YFSETQ come from the germline V gene. The CDR3 loop spans 15 amino acids. For the CDR3, the DNA is TGCGCCAGCAGCTTGGATCGGGGGGGACACACTGAAGCTTTCTTT. Encoded protein: CASSLDRGGHTEAFF. Combining the CDR3 with reference TRBV5-1 and TRBJ1-1 gives the whole variable domain KAGVTQTPRYLIKTRGQQVTLSCSPISGHRSVSWYQQTPGQGLQFLFEYFSETQRNKGNFPGRFSGRQFSNSRSEMNVSTLELGDSALYLCASSLDRGGHTEAFFGQGTRLTVV.

Points on this clone: This sample includes further DNA sequences coding for the same CDR3. The rearrangement links TRBV7-2 to TRBJ2-7, with 7 nucleotides matching TRBD1. CDR3 length: 15 residues. V lost 1 base, J lost 1 base, and 4 bases stayed unmatched. Germline V gene data show CDR1 as SGHTA and CDR2 as FQGNSA. DNA of the CDR3: TGTGCCAGCAGCTTAGGGGCACAGGGGTCCTACGAGCAGTACTTC. Protein product: CASSLGAQGSYEQYF. Using reference TRBV7-2 and TRBJ2-7 for the parts outside the CDR3, the full variable domain is GAGVSQSPSNKVTEKGKDVELRCDPISGHTALYWYRQSLGQGLEFLIYFQGNSAPDKSGLPSDRFSAERTGGSVSTLTIQRTQQEDSAVYLCASSLGAQGSYEQYFGPGTRLTVT.

The chain uses TRBV28 and TRBJ2-2; 9 bases agree with TRBD1. With V trimmed by 2 bases and J by 9 bases, 7 bases remained unmatched. The CDR3 has 15 residues. CDR1 is MDHEN, CDR2 SYDVKM, per germline. In DNA, the CDR3 is TGTGCCAGCAGTTTACCCGGGACAGGGTCCCGGGAGCTGTTTTTT. It encodes CASSLPGTGSRELFF.

The V call is TRBV7-9, the J call TRBJ1-2; D ambiguous. Trimming shortened V by 0 bases and J by 4 bases, and 6 bases separated the two germline ends. The CDR3 is made up of 13 amino acids. CDR1 and CDR2 from the germline V gene are SEHNR and FQNEAQ (reference sequence). The CDR3 coding sequence is TGTGCCAGCAGCTTAGCCAGTCCCTATGGCTACACCTTC. Its protein product is CASSLASPYGYTF.

The rearrangement links TRBV10-3 to TRBJ2-7, with 7 bases that match TRBD1. Per the germline V gene, CDR1 is ENHRY and CDR2 is SYGVKD. This CDR3 spans 14 amino acids. J lost 0 bases, V lost 3 bases, and 2 bases had no gene match. The CDR3 protein is CAISDRGSSYEQYF. CDR3 DNA: TGTGCCATCAGTGACAGGGGGAGCTCCTACGAGCAGTACTTC.

The chain has TRBV7-8 and TRBJ1-1, with D unresolved. The V gene's germline CDR1 is SGHVS and CDR2 FQNEAQ. The CDR3 covers 15 residues. Deletions cut 5 bases from V and 4 bases from J, with 17 bases between. CDR3 in amino acids: CASSLWDQGSTEAFF. CDR3 nucleotide sequence: TGTGCCAGCAGCCTATGGGATCAAGGGAGCACTGAAGCTTTCTTT.

Comment on this clone: At the DNA level, this CDR3 is encoded by other sequences in the same sample as well. The genes are TRBV7-2 and TRBJ2-3, with D possibly being TRBD2 (6 bases). CDR3 length: 14 amino acids. Germline loops: CDR1 SGHTA, CDR2 FQGNSA. V was pared by 1 base and J by 4 bases, with 9 bases between. This CDR3 is CASSLGLAADTQYF. The DNA for the CDR3 is TGTGCCAGCAGCTTAGGGTTAGCGGCAGATACGCAGTATTTT.

The chain joins TRBV7-3 to TRBJ1-2, with a possible D match to TRBD1 (6 bases). V was pared by 2 bases and J by 4 bases, with 11 bases between. There are 14 residues in the CDR3. The germline V gene encodes CDR1 SGHTA and CDR2 FQGTGA. The CDR3 sequence is CASSLGGPPYGYTF. As DNA, the CDR3 is TGTGCCAGCAGCTTAGGGGGCCCCCCCTATGGCTACACCTTC.

The chain's CDR3 is CASFPPRDRGTDTQYF. The DNA of the CDR3 is TGTGCCAGCTTCCCACCCCGGGACAGGGGGACAGATACGCAGTATTTT. The chain carries TRBV28 and TRBJ2-3; TRBD1 matches 11 bases. There are 16 residues in the CDR3. Germline CDR1 MDHEN, CDR2 SYDVKM. With V trimmed by 8 bases and J by 3 bases, 10 bases remained unmatched.

The chain is built from TRBV30 and TRBJ2-7; tentatively, D is TRBD2 (5 bases). Germline-derived CDR1 and CDR2 are GTSNPN and SVGIG (reference sequence). This CDR3 is built from 13 residues. Trimming shortened V by 5 bases and J by 4 bases, and 15 bases separated the two germline ends. The CDR3 region has the DNA TGTGCCTGGGTACGGACTGGGAGTTACGAGCAGTACTTC. The encoded protein is CAWVRTGSYEQYF.

The chain employs TRBV5-8 and TRBJ2-3; 12 nucleotides match TRBD2. Germline V gene data show CDR1 as SGHTS and CDR2 as YDEGEE. Trimming removed 5 bases from V and 7 bases from J; junction bases left unmatched: 8. The CDR3 extends over 15 amino acids. The CDR3 DNA reads TGTGCCAGCAGTATTAGGACTAGCGGGACGAATACGCAGTATTTT. Encoded protein: CASSIRTSGTNTQYF.

This chain connects TRBV10-3 to TRBJ2-3; unclear D gene. This CDR3 is 12 amino acids long. Germline CDR1 is ENHRY and CDR2 is SYGVKD. V was trimmed by 6 bases and J by 3 bases, leaving 7 bases between them. CDR3 sequence (DNA): TGTGCCATCAGGGCGGAGACAGATACGCAGTATTTT. It specifies CAIRAETDTQYF.

CDR3 sequence: CASSQGLLRGSYNEQFF. CDR3 coding DNA: TGTGCCAGCAGCCAGGGACTCTTGAGGGGCTCCTACAATGAGCAGTTCTTC. The chain has TRBV7-3 and TRBJ2-1, with a weak D call TRBD2 (6 bases). This CDR3 is built from 17 residues. V lost 5 bases to trimming and J lost 0 bases, with 17 bases between them. Germline V gene lookup returns CDR1 SGHTA and CDR2 FQGTGA.

The gene calls are TRBV6-6 and TRBJ2-7, with D perhaps matching TRBD2 (6 bases). Trimming removed 2 bases at V and 6 bases at J, with 11 bases between. There are 13 residues in the CDR3. Germline assignment: CDR1 MNHNY and CDR2 SVGAGI (reference sequence). The CDR3: CASSYGDSREQYF. As DNA, the CDR3 is TGTGCCAGCAGTTACGGGGACTCACGCGAGCAGTACTTC.